This T cell receptor beta chain was profiled in a study of response to subunit inactivated influenza vaccine (dated by TCRdb to 2016 to 2019). Concerning the study at large: To follow how T cells responded to a trivalent subunit inactivated influenza vaccine, the researchers relied on deep quantitative profiling of the T cell receptor repertoire. General conclusions and limits of the study: The authors proposed that each seasonal influenza vaccination may bring in only a limited number of new T cells.

The library was prepared using RT-PCR. These reads were obtained on an Illumina HiSeq 2500. Through fastp at Q25 and MiXCR, TCRdb rebuilt clones from the public reads, retaining in-frame beta chains. Merged by CDR3 protein, the rows form single entries marked with the most common genes and DNA. The sample has under 200,000 distinct CDR3 sequences on record, roughly 12% of them singletons. The ten largest clonotypes hold about 31% of the sample. The V end loses 4 bases and the J end loses 7 bases, and a stretch of 11 bases separates them. Via the germline V gene (reference sequence), CDR1 is SEHNR and CDR2 FQNEAQ. The CDR3 measures 12 amino acids from cysteine to phenylalanine. Only CDR3 DNA remains: 36 bases, in frame from the first base. Turning to this clonotype: Its antigen remains unidentified. No base quality values were provided; no much bigger clone lies one nucleotide off.

Separately, the same data were catalogued under a study of T cells expressing NK-cell markers. As the second paper documents: TCR beta cDNA libraries were made by 5'RACE template switching that added a universal primer site and unique molecular identifiers. Three sorted T-cell subsets (CD3+CD56+NKG2C+, CD3+CD56+NKG2C- and CD3+CD56-NKG2C+) from about 8 donors had their TCR beta-chain repertoires profiled. Of the eight sequenced donors, seven were found to be HCMV-seropositive and one was found to be HCMV-seronegative. In several experiments an anti-gammadeltaTCR antibody was added to restrict sorting to alphabetaTCR-expressing T cells. In roughly 6 donors, the dominant CD3+CD56+NKG2C+ clonotypes were among the top 10 CD8+ clonotypes and accounted for about 1.0-7.0% of CD8+ T cells. Those dominant clonotypes were again the most abundant among CD3+CD56-NKG2C+ cells in a handful of donors, at roughly 25-65%. It remained unclear whether the expanded NKG2C-expressing T cell clones were specific for HCMV antigens. All eight donors whose samples were sequenced were randomly selected healthy volunteers, three of them men and five women. To determine HCMV serostatus, a commercial ELISA kit was used to detect HCMV-specific IgG in serum. Peripheral blood mononuclear cells were isolated from blood by Ficoll density gradient centrifugation. CD4+ and CD8+ T cells were isolated from PBMC by magnetic immunoseparation with Miltenyi isolation kits. Synthesis of cDNA was primed from the TCR beta constant segment and was followed by two consecutive PCR amplification steps. Sequencing of the libraries produced 2 x 150 bp reads on Illumina HiSeq 2000/2500, MiSeq or NextSeq. MIGEC was used to demultiplex reads and group the reads by UMI, and MiTCR was used to assemble and quantify clonotypes. Only TCR cDNA sequences supported by at least two reads were kept to exclude erroneous sequences. The tcR package was used for downstream repertoire analysis, with clonotypes matched between fractions based on CDR3 nucleotide sequence plus V segment. VDJmatch was used to annotate antigen specificity against VDJdb, with one amino acid substitution in CDR3 allowed.

The sequence was obtained from a man aged 50 or older who received an inactivated influenza vaccine. Donor details come from another sample of the same person, matched by shared clones. The sample in question was CD8+ T cells sorted from PBMCs, obtained less than 13 days after vaccination. The rearrangement combines TRBV7-9 with TRBJ2-7; too little of a D gene remains to name it. In nucleotide form, the sequence is TGTGCCAGCAGCTCCGGCGTACTAGAGCAGTACTTC. It translates to CASSSGVLEQYF.